This entry is about one T cell receptor (beta chain). The antigen remains undetermined. This table comes from immunoSEQ multiplex PCR, and its TCRdb copy is limited to in-frame clones, with some not included. The profile shows 25,000 to 35,000 clones, around 82% of them singletons. This specimen belongs to a study of T cells in localized non-small cell lung cancer. Findings of the study overall: Heterogeneity within the tumor remains possible, as just one region underwent sequencing. Uninvolved adjacent lung showed higher T cell clonality than tumor.

The sample here was peripheral blood mononuclear cells, taken before any cancer treatment. The sequence derives from a man aged 35 to 69 with stage III lung adenocarcinoma.

CDR3 nucleotide sequence: TGTGCCAGCAGTGAAGACAGGGGTTTGGGCTACGAGCAGTACTTC. Protein sequence: CASSEDRGLGYEQYF. The chain uses TRBV6-1 and TRBJ2-7; TRBD1 aligns across 7 bases. The germline V gene has CDR1 MNHNS and CDR2 SASEGT. This CDR3 has 15 amino acids. The J segment lost 3 bases and the V segment lost 1 base, leaving 6 bases of the junction unmatched.